The rows below give T cell receptor beta chains drawn from one sample of a study. TCRdb recomputed calls from the RT-PCR reads with MiXCR, one row per CDR3 protein. The data show approximately 720,000 distinct CDR3 sequences, 13% to 15% seen once. Sequencing was performed on memory CD4+ T cells from blood. Receptor source: a female donor in good health, serving as a healthy control. Both conserved end residues are part of each CDR3. A D gene is named only where the DNA matches it firmly.

D gene,J gene,V gene,CDR3 length,CDR3 protein
.,TRBJ2-7,TRBV28,17,CASTTGGGRDRNYEQYF
.,TRBJ1-5,TRBV6-5,17,CASSLTDRADSNQPQHF
TRBD1,TRBJ2-7,TRBV20-1,15,CSARDGDRVTYEQYF
.,TRBJ1-6,TRBV6-5,18,CASSLYSPRAVYNSPLHF
.,TRBJ2-7,TRBV3-1,13,CASSPPGLYEQYF
TRBD1,TRBJ1-2,TRBV2,13,CASGGQGAHGYTF
.,TRBJ1-2,TRBV24-1,15,CATSDVSDHNYGYTF
TRBD1,TRBJ1-5,TRBV6-1,17,CASSSPGGLASNQPQHF
.,TRBJ2-5,TRBV20-1,15,CSAGRRVGGQETQYF
TRBD2,TRBJ2-3,TRBV5-1,18,CASSPGLAGRASTDTQYF
TRBD1,TRBJ2-3,TRBV10-3,15,CAIRPTGVGTDTQYF
.,TRBJ2-1,TRBV6-5,15,CASSPPGKTYNEQFF
.,TRBJ1-1,TRBV18,14,CASSPSAQVRMAFF
TRBD2,TRBJ2-7,TRBV18,14,CASSPEREGYEQYF
TRBD2,TRBJ2-3,TRBV20-1,13,CSSGTSGVDTQYF
TRBD1,TRBJ1-1,TRBV7-9,17,CASSFDRGAIRNTEAFF
TRBD1,TRBJ1-6,TRBV4-2,15,CASSQDQGADSPLHF
.,TRBJ2-4,TRBV7-2,15,CASSLGGLDQNIQYF
.,TRBJ2-2,TRBV7-2,16,CASSHTAGPNTGELFF
TRBD1,TRBJ1-1,TRBV6-5,15,CASNRQGGRSTEAFF
.,TRBJ2-3,TRBV29-1,13,CSVDQGSTDTQYF
TRBD2,TRBJ2-1,TRBV11-2,17,CASSLEGITGTSDEQFF
TRBD2,TRBJ2-7,TRBV28,14,CATQSGTSINEQYF
TRBD1,TRBJ2-7,TRBV5-1,15,CASSRGQDSTYEQYF
.,TRBJ2-3,TRBV20-1,15,CSARAFSGPQDTQYF
TRBD1,TRBJ2-1,TRBV6-2/TRBV6-3,18,CASSVPAGTGARGAEQFF
.,TRBJ2-1,TRBV7-2,15,CASSLWGEAYNEQFF
.,TRBJ1-4,TRBV4-1,16,CASSQAVGAANEKLFF
TRBD1,TRBJ2-1,TRBV10-1,15,CASSEGGQGANEQFF
.,TRBJ2-3,TRBV6-5,15,CASSPYSRGTDTQYF
.,TRBJ1-6,TRBV15,16,CATSRDASSYNSPLHF
.,TRBJ1-1,TRBV20-1,13,CSAWSGTTTGAFF
.,TRBJ2-5,TRBV7-9,12,CASSPIEETQYF
TRBD1,TRBJ1-5,TRBV28,13,CASNGQGGRSTVF
TRBD2,TRBJ2-7,TRBV27,14,CASSFREGQYEQYF
.,TRBJ2-3,TRBV18,15,CASSPVPIEGDTQYF
TRBD2,TRBJ2-7,TRBV6-5,15,CASSVGLAGSYEQYF
TRBD2,TRBJ2-1,TRBV3-1,15,CASSHRTSGDNEQFF
.,TRBJ1-4,TRBV6-6,15,CASSYGGAANEKLFF
.,TRBJ2-1,TRBV9,16,CASSVLGAASYNEQFF
.,TRBJ2-1,TRBV10-3,12,CAIGEGSGEQFF
.,TRBJ2-1,TRBV11-3,13,CASSCTGCNEQFF
TRBD2,TRBJ2-1,TRBV10-3,15,CAISAQAGGHNEQFF
TRBD2,TRBJ2-5,TRBV12-3/TRBV12-4,13,CASSRGRTETQYF
.,TRBJ2-7,TRBV20-1,14,CSARVPTGTYEQYF
.,TRBJ2-6,TRBV25-1,15,CASSESGDGANVLTF
.,TRBJ1-5,TRBV5-6,16,CASSFGGALSNQPQHF
.,TRBJ2-3,TRBV5-1,17,CASSLDDRRLSTDTQYF
TRBD1,TRBJ2-1,TRBV28,15,CASSLPGQGWNEQFF
.,TRBJ2-3,TRBV20-1,13,CSARDTWTDTQYF
.,TRBJ1-2,TRBV29-1,10,CSALGDGYTF